Following are 15 T cell receptor beta chains from one sample sequenced in a study of blood T cell repertoires in COVID-19. The data were produced by immunoSEQ multiplex PCR, yet TCRdb's version contains in-frame clones alone and is incomplete. The sample holds 280,000 or so clones, around four fifths seen once. Sequencing was done on a sample of peripheral blood. The receptor set was obtained from a woman in her fifties or sixties who had recovered from COVID-19.

This chain connects TRBV7-3 to TRBJ2-5; D is uncertain. Germline CDR1 reads SGHTA; CDR2 reads FQGTGA. The CDR3 extends over 13 amino acids. V dropped 1 base and J dropped 1 base, with 4 bases sitting between them. This chain's CDR3 is CASSLRAQETQYF. The DNA of the CDR3 is TGTGCCAGCAGCTTAAGGGCCCAAGAGACCCAGTACTTC.

The chain is built from TRBV7-9 and TRBJ1-3; maybe TRBD1 (5 bases). The V and J ends lost 2 bases and 0 bases respectively, with 11 bases between them. The CDR3 length is 16 residues. Germline V gene data show CDR1 as SEHNR and CDR2 as FQNEAQ (reference sequence). The CDR3 spells CASSLQQVSSGNTIYF. The CDR3, as DNA: TGTGCCAGCAGCTTACAACAGGTCAGCTCTGGAAACACCATATATTTT.

The chain couples TRBV19 to TRBJ2-1, with D possibly being TRBD1 (6 bases). Germline assignment: CDR1 LNHDA and CDR2 SQIVND (reference sequence). V was pared by 1 base and J by 8 bases, with 9 bases between. This CDR3 is 13 amino acids long. In nucleotides, the CDR3 is TGTGCCAGTAGTATAGGAGGGGGATATGAGCAGTTCTTC. It translates to CASSIGGGYEQFF.

The rearrangement joins TRBV18 to TRBJ2-3, with 15 bases fitting TRBD2. V gave up 3 bases and J gave up 6 bases; unmatched junction bases: 4. Germline CDR1 reads KGHSH; CDR2 reads LQKENI. This CDR3 has 16 amino acids. The CDR3 reads CASSPGTSGGSDTQYF. In DNA, the CDR3 is TGTGCCAGCTCACCGGGGACTAGCGGGGGGTCGGATACGCAGTATTTT.

This rearrangement joins TRBV29-1 to TRBJ2-5; 9 positions match TRBD2. After removal of 7 bases from V and 5 bases from J, the junction contained 11 bases not matched to a gene. CDR1 and CDR2 from the germline V gene are SQVTM and ANQGSEA. This CDR3 region has 14 residues. The CDR3 region is CSGIPLAGLETQYF. The DNA of the CDR3 is TGCAGCGGGATCCCTCTAGCGGGGTTGGAGACCCAGTACTTC. Using reference TRBV29-1 and TRBJ2-5 for the parts outside the CDR3, the full variable domain is SAVISQKPSRDICQRGTSLTIQCQVDSQVTMMFWYRQQPGQSLTLIATANQGSEATYESGFVIDKFPISRPNLTFSTLTVSNMSPEDSSIYLCSGIPLAGLETQYFGPGTRLLVL.

The chain joins TRBV27 to TRBJ2-7, with D hard to call. Germline V CDR1 and CDR2: MNHEY, SMNVEV (reference sequence). V was pared by 4 bases and J by 0 bases, with 10 bases between. CDR3 size: 14 residues. The CDR3 spells CASSSSFRSYEQYF. CDR3 DNA sequence: TGTGCCAGCAGTTCAAGCTTTCGCTCCTACGAGCAGTACTTC.

The chain carries TRBV28 and TRBJ1-2, with a tentative D call TRBD1 (6 bases). The CDR3 is 15 amino acids. Germline V gene data show CDR1 as MDHEN and CDR2 as SYDVKM. V was clipped by 2 bases and J by 7 bases, with 17 bases between them. The CDR3 nucleotides read TGTGCCAGCAGTTTAGGGTACAGGGATGAGTCTGGCTACACCTTC. Translation: CASSLGYRDESGYTF.

Comment on this clone: Distinct nucleotide sequences in the sample also encode this CDR3. The DNA for the CDR3 is TGTGCCAGCAGCTTAGAACAGTACAATTCACCCCTCCACTTT. It yields the protein CASSLEQYNSPLHF. The V and J genes are TRBV7-9 and TRBJ1-6; D is unclear. The CDR3 length is 14 residues. V was cut by 1 base and J by 7 bases, with 8 bases left in between. CDR1 and CDR2 (germline): SEHNR, FQNEAQ (reference sequence).

The CDR3, as DNA: TGTGCCAGCAGCGGACAGGGTGGGGGTAATTCACCCCTCCACTTT. The encoded protein is CASSGQGGGNSPLHF. The rearrangement uses TRBV11-2 and TRBJ1-6; TRBD1 matches at 8 bases. The germline V gene encodes CDR1 SGHAT and CDR2 FQNNGV. The trim removed 5 bases at V and 6 bases at J, leaving 6 bases unmatched. This CDR3 contains 15 residues.

This rearrangement joins TRBV9 to TRBJ1-1; D unclear. Germline V gene sequence: CDR1 SGDLS, CDR2 YYNGEE. V lost 0 bases to trimming and J lost 0 bases, with 6 bases between them. This CDR3 comprises 14 residues. The CDR3 region is CASSVDPVNTEAFF. CDR3 DNA sequence: TGTGCCAGCAGCGTAGATCCGGTGAACACTGAAGCTTTCTTT.

The genes are TRBV19 and TRBJ2-1; TRBD2 aligns across 13 bases. The CDR3 has 15 residues. V was clipped by 2 bases and J by 7 bases; unmatched bases: 2. Looked up from germline, CDR1 is LNHDA and CDR2 is SQIVND (reference sequence). As DNA, the CDR3 is TGTGCCAGTAGTATACGGACTAGCGGGGGTAATGAGCAGTTCTTC. It is translated as CASSIRTSGGNEQFF.

This clone was found once. This chain's CDR3 is CASSIPPRYFYEQYF. The CDR3 DNA follows: TGTGCCAGTAGTATCCCCCCCCGTTACTTCTACGAGCAGTACTTC. The chain couples TRBV19 to TRBJ2-7; the D is unclear. CDR3 length equals 15 residues. Germline lookup yields CDR1 LNHDA and CDR2 SQIVND (reference sequence). Trimming stripped 3 bases from V and 3 bases from J, with 15 bases between.

Only one count was recorded for this clone. The V call is TRBV5-4, the J call TRBJ2-5, with 11 bases matching TRBD1. J gave up 2 bases and V 5 bases, and 5 bases lay outside the gene matches. The CDR3 length is 15 residues. Germline values: CDR1 SGHNT, CDR2 YYREEE (reference sequence). The CDR3 reads CASSSDRGLQETQYF. In nucleotides, the CDR3 is TGTGCCAGCAGTTCGGACAGGGGGCTGCAAGAGACCCAGTACTTC.

The V call is TRBV2, the J call TRBJ2-6; D uncertain. Deletions cut 3 bases from V and 2 bases from J, with 2 bases between. CDR1 and CDR2 (germline): SNHLY, FYNNEI. This CDR3 contains 13 residues. The CDR3 DNA reads TGTGCCAGCAGTGACACTGGGGCCAACGTCCTGACTTTC. Translating gives CASSDTGANVLTF.

The J gene is TRBJ2-1, the V gene TRBV6-2 or TRBV6-3, with TRBD2 as a possible D gene (6 bases). This CDR3 has 17 amino acids. With 5 bases removed from V and 2 bases from J, the gap between germline ends came to 19 bases. Per the germline V gene, CDR1 is MNHEY and CDR2 is SVGEGT. The CDR3 reads CASSNLGGGLTYNEQFF. CDR3 bases: TGTGCCAGCAGTAACTTGGGGGGAGGCCTAACCTACAATGAGCAGTTCTTC.